The clone carrying this T cell receptor (beta chain) was counted only a few times. The ends were cut back, 4 bases at V and 11 bases at J, with 14 bases in the middle. This CDR3 has 12 amino acids. Germline V lookup: CDR1 SGHAT, CDR2 FQDESV (reference sequence). The data derive from a study of immune heterogeneity within non-small cell lung tumors. Multiplex PCR with 32 V and 13 J primers amplified TCR beta CDR3. One entry per CDR3 protein results from TCRdb running MiXCR on the multiplex PCR reads. Of 21,000 or so distinct CDR3 sequences listed, 28% are singletons. Bulk tumor genomic DNA, about 600 ng per sample, was used as template. The authors collected several far-apart biopsies from each primary tumor during surgery. Each patient presented with untreated, newly diagnosed non-small cell lung cancer and received curative surgery.

Specimen: lung tumor tissue. This sequence joins TRBV11-1 and TRBJ1-1; the D is unclear. This TCR derives from a man in his forties or fifties with non-small cell lung cancer. CDR3 DNA sequence: TGTGCCAGCAGCTCCGGTATCCTGACGGCTTTCTTT. This translates into CASSSGILTAFF.